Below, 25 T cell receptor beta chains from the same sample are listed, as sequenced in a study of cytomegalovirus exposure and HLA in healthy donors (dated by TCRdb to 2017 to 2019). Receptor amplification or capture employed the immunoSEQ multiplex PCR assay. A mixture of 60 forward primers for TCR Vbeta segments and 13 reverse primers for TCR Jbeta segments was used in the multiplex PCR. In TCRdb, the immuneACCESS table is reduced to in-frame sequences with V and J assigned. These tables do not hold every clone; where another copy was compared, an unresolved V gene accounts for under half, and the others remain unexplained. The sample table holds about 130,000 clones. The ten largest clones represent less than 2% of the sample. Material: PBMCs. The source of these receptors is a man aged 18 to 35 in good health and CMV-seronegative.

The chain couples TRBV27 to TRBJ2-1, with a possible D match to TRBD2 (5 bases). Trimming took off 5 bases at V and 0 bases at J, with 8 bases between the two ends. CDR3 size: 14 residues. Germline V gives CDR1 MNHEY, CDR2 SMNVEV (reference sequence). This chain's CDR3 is CASSNGNSYNEQFF. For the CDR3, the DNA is TGTGCCAGCAGTAACGGGAACTCCTACAATGAGCAGTTCTTC.

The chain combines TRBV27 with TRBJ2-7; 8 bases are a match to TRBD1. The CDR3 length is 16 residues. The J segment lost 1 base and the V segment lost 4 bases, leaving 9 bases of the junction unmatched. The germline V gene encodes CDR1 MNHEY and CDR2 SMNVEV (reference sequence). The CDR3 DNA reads TGTGCCAGCAGTTCTCCGACCAGGGGGCAATCCTACGAGCAGTACTTC. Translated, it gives CASSSPTRGQSYEQYF.

The CDR3 sequence: CASSLIAEVDTQYF. The DNA for the CDR3 is TGTGCCAGCAGCTTGATAGCGGAGGTGGATACGCAGTATTTT. V usage is TRBV7-8 and J usage is TRBJ2-3, with D perhaps TRBD2 (6 bases). The CDR3 spans 14 residues. Per the germline V gene, CDR1 is SGHVS and CDR2 is FQNEAQ. Between the trimmed V and J ends, which lost 3 bases and 6 bases, there was a span of 13 bases.

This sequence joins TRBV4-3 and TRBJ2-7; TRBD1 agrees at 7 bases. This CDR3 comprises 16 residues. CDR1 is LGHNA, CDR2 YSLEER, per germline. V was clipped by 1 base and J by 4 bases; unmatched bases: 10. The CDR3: CASSQGVVQGRYEQYF. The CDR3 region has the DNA TGCGCCAGCAGCCAAGGGGTGGTACAGGGGCGTTACGAGCAGTACTTC.

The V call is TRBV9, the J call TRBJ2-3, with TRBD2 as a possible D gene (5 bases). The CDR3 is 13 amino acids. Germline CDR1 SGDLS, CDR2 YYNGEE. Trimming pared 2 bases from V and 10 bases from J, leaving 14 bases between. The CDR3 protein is CASSVSPGGSQYF. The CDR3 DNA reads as TGTGCCAGCAGCGTTAGTCCTGGAGGATCGCAGTATTTT.

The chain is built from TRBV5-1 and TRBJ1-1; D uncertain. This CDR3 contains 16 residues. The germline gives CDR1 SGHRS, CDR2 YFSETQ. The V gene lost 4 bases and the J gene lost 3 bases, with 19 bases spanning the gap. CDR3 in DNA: TGCGCCAGCAGCCTGAGGGTCTCGGCAAAGGACACTGAAGCTTTCTTT. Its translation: CASSLRVSAKDTEAFF.

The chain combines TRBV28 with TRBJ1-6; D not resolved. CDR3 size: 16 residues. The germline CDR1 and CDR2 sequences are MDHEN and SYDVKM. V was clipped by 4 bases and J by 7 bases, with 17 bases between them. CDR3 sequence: CASSSHEGAGNSPLHF. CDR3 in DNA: TGTGCCAGCAGTTCACACGAGGGCGCGGGAAATTCACCCCTCCACTTT.

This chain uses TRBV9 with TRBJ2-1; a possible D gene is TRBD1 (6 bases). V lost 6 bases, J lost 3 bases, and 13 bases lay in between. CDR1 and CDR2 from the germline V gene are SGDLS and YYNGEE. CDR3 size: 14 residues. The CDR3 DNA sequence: TGTGCCAGCAACAGGGCAACCTTCTACAATGAGCAGTTCTTC. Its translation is CASNRATFYNEQFF.

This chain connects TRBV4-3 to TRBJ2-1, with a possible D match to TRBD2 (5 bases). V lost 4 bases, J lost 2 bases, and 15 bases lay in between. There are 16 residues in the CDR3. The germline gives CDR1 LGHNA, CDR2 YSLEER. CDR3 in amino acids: CASSRTALPPYNEQFF. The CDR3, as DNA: TGCGCCAGCAGCCGGACTGCCCTCCCCCCCTACAATGAGCAGTTCTTC.

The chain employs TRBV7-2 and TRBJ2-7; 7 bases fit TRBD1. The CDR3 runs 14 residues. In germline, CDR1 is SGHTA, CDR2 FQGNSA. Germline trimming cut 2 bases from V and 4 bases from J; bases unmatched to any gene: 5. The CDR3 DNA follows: TGTGCCAGCAGCTTAACAGGGGCTCGGTACGAGCAGTACTTC. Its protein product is CASSLTGARYEQYF.

CDR3 residues: CASREGAAYEQYF. The CDR3 DNA reads as TGTGCCAGCAGAGAGGGGGCAGCCTACGAGCAGTACTTC. This chain joins TRBV6-1 and TRBJ2-7; the match to TRBD1 covers 7 bases. This CDR3 has 13 residues. Germline V gene sequence: CDR1 MNHNS, CDR2 SASEGT. J gave up 2 bases and V 6 bases, and 4 bases lay outside the gene matches.

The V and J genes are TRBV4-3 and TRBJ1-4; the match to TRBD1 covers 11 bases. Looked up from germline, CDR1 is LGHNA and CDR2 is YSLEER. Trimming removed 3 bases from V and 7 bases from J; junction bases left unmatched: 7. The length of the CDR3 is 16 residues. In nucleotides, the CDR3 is TGCGCCAGCAGCCAGGTATCCGGGACAGGGGGTGAAAAACTGTTTTTT. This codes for CASSQVSGTGGEKLFF.

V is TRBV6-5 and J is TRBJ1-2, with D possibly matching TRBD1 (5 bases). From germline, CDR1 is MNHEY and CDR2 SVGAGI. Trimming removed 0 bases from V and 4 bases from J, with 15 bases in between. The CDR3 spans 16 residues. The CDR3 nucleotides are TGTGCCAGCAGTTACTCGATCAGGGTAAAGGGCTATGGCTACACCTTC. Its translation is CASSYSIRVKGYGYTF.

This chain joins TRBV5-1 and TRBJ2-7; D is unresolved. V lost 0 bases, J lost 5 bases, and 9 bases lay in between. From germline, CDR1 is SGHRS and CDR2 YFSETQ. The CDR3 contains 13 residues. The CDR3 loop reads CASSLVLRNEQYF. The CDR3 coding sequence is TGCGCCAGCAGCTTGGTTCTGCGTAACGAGCAGTACTTC.

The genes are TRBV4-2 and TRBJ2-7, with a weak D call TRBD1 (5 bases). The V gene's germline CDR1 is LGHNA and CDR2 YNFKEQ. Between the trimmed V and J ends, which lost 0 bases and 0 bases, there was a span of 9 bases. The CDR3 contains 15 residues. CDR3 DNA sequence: TGTGCCAGCAGCCAAGAAGGCGACAGCTCCTACGAGCAGTACTTC. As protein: CASSQEGDSSYEQYF.

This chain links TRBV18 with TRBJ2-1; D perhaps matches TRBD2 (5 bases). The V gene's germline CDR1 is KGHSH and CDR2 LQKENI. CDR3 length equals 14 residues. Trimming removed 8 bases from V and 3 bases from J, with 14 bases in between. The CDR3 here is CASGPERYYNEQFF. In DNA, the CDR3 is TGTGCCAGCGGGCCTGAGCGGTACTACAATGAGCAGTTCTTC.

The CDR3 loop is CSVETGISYEQYF. The CDR3 bases are TGCAGCGTTGAGACAGGGATAAGCTACGAGCAGTACTTC. The chain links TRBV29-1 to TRBJ2-5; TRBD1 matches at 7 bases. The J call could be wrong; TRBJ2-7 is a better fit for the DNA end. The germline CDR1 and CDR2 sequences are SQVTM and ANQGSEA. The CDR3 has 13 amino acids.

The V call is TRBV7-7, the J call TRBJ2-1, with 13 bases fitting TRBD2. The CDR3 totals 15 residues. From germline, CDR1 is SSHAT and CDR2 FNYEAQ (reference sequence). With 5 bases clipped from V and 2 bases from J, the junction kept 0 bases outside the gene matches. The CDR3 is CASSTSGGAYNEQFF. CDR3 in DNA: TGTGCCAGCAGCACTAGCGGGGGGGCCTACAATGAGCAGTTCTTC.

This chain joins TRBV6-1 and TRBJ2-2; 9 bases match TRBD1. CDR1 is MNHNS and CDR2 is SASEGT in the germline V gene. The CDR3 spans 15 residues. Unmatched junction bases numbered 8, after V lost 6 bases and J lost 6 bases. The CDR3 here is CASSAVQGASGELFF. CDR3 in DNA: TGTGCCAGCAGCGCAGTACAGGGGGCGTCCGGGGAGCTGTTTTTT.

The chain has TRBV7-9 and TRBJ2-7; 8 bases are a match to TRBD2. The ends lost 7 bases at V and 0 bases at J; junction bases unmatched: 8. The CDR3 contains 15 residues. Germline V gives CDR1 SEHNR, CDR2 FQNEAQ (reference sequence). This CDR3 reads CASIPSGGGSYEQYF. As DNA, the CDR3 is TGTGCCAGCATCCCCAGCGGGGGCGGCTCCTACGAGCAGTACTTC.

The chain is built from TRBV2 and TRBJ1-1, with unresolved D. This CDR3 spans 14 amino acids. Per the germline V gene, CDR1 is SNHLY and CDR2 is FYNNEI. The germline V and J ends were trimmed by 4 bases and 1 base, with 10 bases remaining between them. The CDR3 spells CASSVLQKNTEAFF. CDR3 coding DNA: TGTGCCAGCAGTGTATTACAGAAGAACACTGAAGCTTTCTTT.

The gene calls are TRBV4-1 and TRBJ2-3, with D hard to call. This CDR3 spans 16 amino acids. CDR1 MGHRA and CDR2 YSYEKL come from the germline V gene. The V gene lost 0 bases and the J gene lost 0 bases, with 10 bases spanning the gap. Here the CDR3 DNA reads TGCGCCAGCAGCCAAGATCTGGCCCTTAGCACAGATACGCAGTATTTT. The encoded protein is CASSQDLALSTDTQYF.

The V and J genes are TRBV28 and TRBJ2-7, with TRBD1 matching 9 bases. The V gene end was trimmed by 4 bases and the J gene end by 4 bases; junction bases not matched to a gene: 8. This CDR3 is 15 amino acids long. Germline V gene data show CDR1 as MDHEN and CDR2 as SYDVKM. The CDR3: CASSSRQGVLYEQYF. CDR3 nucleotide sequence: TGTGCCAGCAGTTCCCGACAGGGGGTCCTATACGAGCAGTACTTC. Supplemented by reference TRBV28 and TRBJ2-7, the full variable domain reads DVKVTQSSRYLVKRTGEKVFLECVQDMDHENMFWYRQDPGLGLRLIYFSYDVKMKEKGDIPEGYSVSREKKERFSLILESASTNQTSMYLCASSSRQGVLYEQYFGPGTRLTVT.

CDR3 in DNA: TGTGCCAGCAGTTTGGGAGGGGCTGGGGCCAACGTCCTGACTTTC. It specifies CASSLGGAGANVLTF. The V and J genes are TRBV7-2 and TRBJ2-6, with TRBD2 matching 7 bases. Germline lookup yields CDR1 SGHTA and CDR2 FQGNSA. Losses at the gene ends were 6 bases for V and 2 bases for J; bases not matched to a gene: 4. This CDR3 contains 15 residues. Filled out from reference TRBV7-2 and TRBJ2-6, the complete variable domain reads GAGVSQSPSNKVTEKGKDVELRCDPISGHTALYWYRQSLGQGLEFLIYFQGNSAPDKSGLPSDRFSAERTGGSVSTLTIQRTQQEDSAVYLCASSLGGAGANVLTFGAGSRLTVL.

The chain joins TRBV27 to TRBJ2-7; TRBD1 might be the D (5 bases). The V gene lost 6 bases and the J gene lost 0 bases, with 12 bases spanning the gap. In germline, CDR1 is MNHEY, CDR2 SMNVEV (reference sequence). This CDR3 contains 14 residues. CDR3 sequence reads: CASRGDSNSYEQYF. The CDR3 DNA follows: TGTGCCAGCAGGGGCGACAGTAACTCCTACGAGCAGTACTTC.